The present TCR beta chain was sequenced within a study of blood T cell repertoires in COVID-19. On the study more broadly: Some COVID-19 samples were acute and others convalescent; all came from the United States, Italy and Spain. Sources were T cells, B-cell-depleted T cells, or PBMCs; the material itself was cDNA or gDNA.

J lost 2 bases, V lost 2 bases, and 9 bases had no gene match. Germline CDR1 KGHSH, CDR2 LQKENI. The CDR3 extends over 17 amino acids. As processed by the authors: The authors estimated nucleated cell counts from reference gene primer amplification. Measured with immunoSEQ multiplex PCR; TCRdb has only the in-frame clones, and not every one. That table is the source of V, J and clone size, and D and trimming were worked out from the DNA. The sample shows 110,000 or so clones, roughly 80% of them seen only once. The rearrangement uses TRBV18 and TRBJ2-1; 7 bases are shared with TRBD1. The origin of this receptor is a middle-aged woman with acute or convalescent COVID-19. Sequencing was carried out using peripheral blood. The CDR3 DNA is TGTGCCAGCTCACCAGTTCAGGCGACAGGGCCCTACAATGAGCAGTTCTTC. This gives the protein CASSPVQATGPYNEQFF.